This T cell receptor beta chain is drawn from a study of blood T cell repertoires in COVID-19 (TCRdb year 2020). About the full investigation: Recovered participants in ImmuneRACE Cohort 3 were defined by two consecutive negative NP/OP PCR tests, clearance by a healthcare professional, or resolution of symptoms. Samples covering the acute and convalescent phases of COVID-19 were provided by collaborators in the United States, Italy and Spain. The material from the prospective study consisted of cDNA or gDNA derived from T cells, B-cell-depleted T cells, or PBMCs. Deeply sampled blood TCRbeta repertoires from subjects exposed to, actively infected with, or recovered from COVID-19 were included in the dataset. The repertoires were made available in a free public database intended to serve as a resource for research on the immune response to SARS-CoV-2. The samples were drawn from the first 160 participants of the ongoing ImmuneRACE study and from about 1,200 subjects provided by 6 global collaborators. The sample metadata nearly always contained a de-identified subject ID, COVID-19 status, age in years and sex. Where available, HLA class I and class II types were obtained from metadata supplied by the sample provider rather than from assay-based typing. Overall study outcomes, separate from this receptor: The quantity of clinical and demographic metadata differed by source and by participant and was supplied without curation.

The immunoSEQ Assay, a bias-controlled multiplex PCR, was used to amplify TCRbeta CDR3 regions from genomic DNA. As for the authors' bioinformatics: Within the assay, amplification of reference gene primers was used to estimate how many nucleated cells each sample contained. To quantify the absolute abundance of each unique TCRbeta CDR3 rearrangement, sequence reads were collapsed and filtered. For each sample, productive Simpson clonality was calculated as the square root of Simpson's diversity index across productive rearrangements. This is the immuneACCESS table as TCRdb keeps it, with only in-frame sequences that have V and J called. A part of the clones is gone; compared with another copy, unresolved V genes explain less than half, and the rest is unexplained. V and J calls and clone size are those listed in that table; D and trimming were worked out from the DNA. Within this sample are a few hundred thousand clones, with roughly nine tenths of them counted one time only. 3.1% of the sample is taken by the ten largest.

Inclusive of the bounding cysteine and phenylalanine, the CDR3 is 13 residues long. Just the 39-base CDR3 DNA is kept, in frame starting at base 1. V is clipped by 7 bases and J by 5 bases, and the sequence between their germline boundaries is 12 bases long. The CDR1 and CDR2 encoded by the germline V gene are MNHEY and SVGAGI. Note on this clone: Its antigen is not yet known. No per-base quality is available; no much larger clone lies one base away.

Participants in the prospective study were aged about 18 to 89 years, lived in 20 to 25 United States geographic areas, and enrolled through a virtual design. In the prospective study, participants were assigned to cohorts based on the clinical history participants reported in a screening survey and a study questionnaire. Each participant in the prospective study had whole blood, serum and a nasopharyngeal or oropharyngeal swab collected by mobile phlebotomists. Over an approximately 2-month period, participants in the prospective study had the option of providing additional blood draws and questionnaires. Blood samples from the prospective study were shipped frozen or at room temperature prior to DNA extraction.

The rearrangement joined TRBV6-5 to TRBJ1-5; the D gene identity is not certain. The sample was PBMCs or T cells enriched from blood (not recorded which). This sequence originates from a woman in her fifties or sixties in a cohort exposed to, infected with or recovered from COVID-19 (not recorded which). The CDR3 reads CASNRGRDQPQHF. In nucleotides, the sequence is TGTGCCAGCAACCGGGGTCGGGATCAGCCCCAGCATTTT.